Shown below are 9 T cell receptor beta chains from a single sample sequenced in a study of T cell responses to AZD1222 COVID-19 vaccine. Clones were sequenced by immunoSEQ multiplex PCR, and TCRdb holds only the in-frame ones, with some missing. The table records about 81,000 clones, under 95% of them present only once. The material sequenced was peripheral blood, taken 28 days after the second AZD1222 dose. The receptors were gathered from an adult who received the AZD1222 COVID-19 vaccine.

The chain joins TRBV5-4 to TRBJ1-2; 10 bases match TRBD1. The length of the CDR3 is 15 residues. The V gene's germline CDR1 is SGHNT and CDR2 YYREEE (reference sequence). Trimming removed 6 bases from V and 3 bases from J; junction bases left unmatched: 8. The CDR3 region has the DNA TGTGCCAGCACTGCCGGGACAGGGGTGGACTATGGCTACACCTTC. This gives the protein CASTAGTGVDYGYTF. Using reference TRBV5-4 and TRBJ1-2 for the parts outside the CDR3, the full variable domain is ETGVTQSPTHLIKTRGQQVTLRCSSQSGHNTVSWYQQALGQGPQFIFQYYREEENGRGNFPPRFSGLQFPNYSSELNVNALELDDSALYLCASTAGTGVDYGYTFGSGTRLTVV.

The count of this clone is one. This rearrangement joins TRBV5-1 to TRBJ2-7, with D uncertain. Trimming removed 4 bases at V and 0 bases at J, with 11 bases between. CDR3 length: 14 residues. Germline V gene lookup returns CDR1 SGHRS and CDR2 YFSETQ. CDR3 in amino acids: CASSPDSTSYEQYF. Written as DNA, the CDR3 is TGCGCCAGCAGCCCCGACTCAACCTCCTACGAGCAGTACTTC.

This chain connects TRBV9 to TRBJ1-6, with D perhaps matching TRBD1 (6 bases). Germline V CDR1 and CDR2: SGDLS, YYNGEE. The V and J ends lost 3 bases and 4 bases respectively, with 11 bases between them. There are 15 residues in the CDR3. The CDR3 DNA reads as TGTGCCAGCAGCGAAACGACAGGTTATAATTCACCCCTCCACTTT. This translates into CASSETTGYNSPLHF. The complete variable domain, with remaining parts taken from reference TRBV9 and TRBJ1-6, reads DSGVTQTPKHLITATGQRVTLRCSPRSGDLSVYWYQQSLDQGLQFLIQYYNGEERAKGNILERFSAQQFPDLHSELNLSSLELGDSALYFCASSETTGYNSPLHFGNGTRLTVT.

The chain has TRBV7-9 and TRBJ2-2; D remains unclear. The germline CDR1 and CDR2 sequences are SEHNR and FQNEAQ (reference sequence). The CDR3 length is 14 residues. Trimming took 2 bases from V and 4 from J, leaving 8 bases between them. Written as DNA, the CDR3 is TGTGCCAGCAGCTTAATTATGGGCACCGGGGAGCTGTTTTTT. Protein product: CASSLIMGTGELFF.

This chain uses TRBV19 with TRBJ1-1; no firm D call. The CDR3 has 13 residues. Trimming stripped 7 bases from V and 5 bases from J, with 14 bases between. Germline CDR1 LNHDA, CDR2 SQIVND (reference sequence). The CDR3 bases are TGTGCCAGTATAGGGCTCCGGAAAACTGAAGCTTTCTTT. Residues: CASIGLRKTEAFF.

V is TRBV19 and J is TRBJ1-1; D uncertain. With 5 bases removed from V and 1 base from J, the gap between germline ends came to 11 bases. Germline CDR1 and CDR2: LNHDA and SQIVND (reference sequence). CDR3 size: 14 residues. CDR3 residues: CASSVPGRNTEAFF. CDR3 DNA: TGTGCCAGTAGTGTTCCCGGAAGGAACACTGAAGCTTTCTTT.

Here the CDR3 reads CASSRGGKHQPQHF. CDR3 sequence (DNA): TGTGCCAGCAGTCGCGGAGGGAAGCATCAGCCCCAGCATTTT. The chain uses TRBV28 and TRBJ1-5; D is unclear. The V gene lost 5 bases and the J gene lost 5 bases, with 13 bases spanning the gap. This CDR3 region has 14 residues. Germline V CDR1 and CDR2: MDHEN, SYDVKM.

V is TRBV28 and J is TRBJ1-2, with 9 bases identical to TRBD1. J lost 5 bases, V lost 7 bases, and 14 bases had no gene match. This CDR3 spans 16 amino acids. Germline CDR1 is MDHEN and CDR2 is SYDVKM. The CDR3, as DNA: TGTGCCAGCACTGGCAATGGAGCGGACAGGGGTTATGGCTACACCTTC. Translating gives CASTGNGADRGYGYTF.

The J gene is TRBJ2-7, the V gene TRBV4-2; D gene ambiguous. Germline CDR1 LGHNA, CDR2 YNFKEQ. The germline V and J ends were trimmed by 3 bases and 6 bases, with 15 bases remaining between them. The CDR3 covers 14 residues. Here the CDR3 reads CASSQRGVASEQYF. The CDR3 DNA sequence: TGTGCCAGCAGCCAGCGTGGGGTCGCATCCGAGCAGTACTTC.